The clone carrying this T cell receptor beta chain showed up many times. This sample is part of a study of early T cells in non-severe SARS-CoV-2 infection. TCRdb ran MiXCR on the 5' RACE reads and lists one entry per CDR3 protein. This repertoire shows tens of thousands of distinct CDR3 sequences, almost 4.5% found once; its top ten account for 4.5% to 7%. Trimming left V 7 bases short and J 6 bases short, with 20 bases between. This CDR3 is 15 amino acids long. The germline gives CDR1 SGHTA, CDR2 FQGNSA. The origin of this receptor is an adult who was a healthcare worker with PCR-confirmed SARS-CoV-2 infection or an uninfected control (not recorded which). V is TRBV7-2 and J is TRBJ2-3; no firm D call. The sequencing input was whole blood. CDR3: CASTRRMVAGDTQYF. The CDR3 coding sequence is TGTGCCAGCACCCGAAGGATGGTCGCTGGGGATACGCAGTATTTT.